This T cell receptor (beta chain) was recovered during a study of control samples from healthy donors and cancer patients. V was pared by 0 bases and J by 1 base, with 9 bases between. The CDR3 is 15 residues long. The germline gives CDR1 MNHEY, CDR2 SMNVEV (reference sequence). Method: immunoSEQ multiplex PCR; TCRdb's copy keeps in-frame clones and lacks some. This sample has 150,000 to 180,000 clones, with 94% found just once. The sequenced material came from blood. The origin of this receptor is a man aged 40-55 years in good health. The chain recombines TRBV27 with TRBJ1-1, with no clear D. CDR3 protein: CASSLSQMRNTEAFF. In nucleotides, the CDR3 is TGTGCCAGCAGTTTATCTCAGATGCGGAACACTGAAGCTTTCTTT.